This T cell receptor (beta chain) was documented in a study of Ad26.COV2.S vaccination and SARS-CoV-2 variants. Findings and caveats of the study: Vaccinated and placebo-treated recipients had similar non-spike TCR breadth.

CDR1 is LNHDA, CDR2 SQIVND, per germline (reference sequence). This CDR3 region has 16 residues. J was trimmed by 1 base and V by 3 bases; bases with no gene match: 4. Libraries were prepared by immunoSEQ multiplex PCR; TCRdb keeps only in-frame clonotypes and omits some of them. The sample includes about 680,000 clones, 80% to 90% seen only once; the top ten take about 1.5%. This sample's treatment: around 19 received Ad26.COV2.S at low or high dose, single or two shots; roughly 5 received placebo; per-sample allocation not given. Following the first vaccine or placebo injection, samples were taken on day 63. On this clone itself: The antigen is not known.

The sample consisted of peripheral blood, taken in a trial of Ad26.COV2.S vaccine versus placebo. The chain is built from TRBV19 and TRBJ1-5; 9 bases line up with TRBD1. The sequence came from a person aged 18-65 years who received the Ad26.COV2.S COVID-19 vaccine or a placebo. The CDR3 coding sequence is TGTGCCAGTAGTATTTCAGGGACAGGGAGCAATCAGCCCCAGCATTTT. This codes for CASSISGTGSNQPQHF.